This is a list of T cell receptor beta chains from one sample in a study of T cells in Graves' hyperthyroidism and ophthalmopathy. TCRdb recomputed calls from the multiplex PCR reads with MiXCR, one row per CDR3 protein. The sample has hundreds of thousands of distinct CDR3 sequences; just under 20% are singletons. Sequencing was carried out using blood. Receptor source: a man between 35 and 55 years old with Graves' ophthalmopathy. CDR3s include the opening cysteine and the closing phenylalanine or tryptophan. A D gene is named only where the DNA matches it firmly. Expanded clones are given a class, and other clones once, few, many or no size at all.

>TRBV20-1|TRBJ1-2|-|few
CSARGEGSRRSYGYTF
TGCAGTGCTAGAGGGGAAGGGTCCAGGCGTTCCTATGGCTACACCTTC
>TRBV6-1|TRBJ2-5|TRBD2|many
CASSASTSGGTQYF
TGTGCCAGCAGTGCATCTACTAGCGGTGGGACCCAGTACTTC
>TRBV3-1|TRBJ2-2|-|-
CASSQRPVGNTGELFF
TGTGCCAGCAGCCAGAGGCCAGTTGGGAACACCGGGGAGCTGTTTTTT
>TRBV7-9|TRBJ2-7|-|-
CASSVAAGLSYEQYF
TGCGCCAGCTCCGTCGCGGCAGGCCTCTCCTACGAGCAGTACTTC
>TRBV19|TRBJ1-1|-|-
CASTRSVRGTEAFF
TGTGCCAGTACCCGTTCAGTCCGAGGCACTGAAGCTTTCTTT
>TRBV20-1|TRBJ2-3|TRBD2|many
CSARWLAVDTQYF
TGCAGTGCTAGGTGGCTAGCGGTAGATACGCAGTATTTT
>TRBV6-1|TRBJ2-1|-|-
CASSERSPVGNEQFF
TGTGCCAGCAGTGAGCGTTCCCCCGTGGGGAATGAGCAGTTCTTC
>TRBV12-5|TRBJ2-2|-|few
CASGRNTWELFF
TGTGCTAGTGGTCGGAACACCTGGGAGCTGTTTTTT
>TRBV5-8|TRBJ1-1|-|few
CASSLVQPNTEAFF
TGTGCCAGCAGCTTGGTACAGCCGAACACTGAAGCTTTCTTT
>TRBV5-1|TRBJ2-1|TRBD2|many
CASSNLAGGSNEQFF
TGCGCCAGCAGCAATCTAGCGGGAGGAAGCAATGAGCAGTTCTTC
>TRBV5-1|TRBJ2-2|-|few
CASSQGVGRGELFF
TGCGCCAGCAGTCAGGGTGTGGGTCGCGGGGAGCTGTTTTTT
>TRBV7-8|TRBJ2-1|-|many
CASSPTDGGAYNEQFF
TGTGCCAGCAGCCCCACCGACGGCGGGGCCTACAATGAGCAGTTCTTC
>TRBV5-1|TRBJ1-4|-|-
CASSLGRAGEKLFF
TGCGCCAGCAGCCTGGGACGGGCGGGGGAAAAACTGTTTTTT
>TRBV20-1|TRBJ2-3|-|many
CSAKKGGLGDTQYF
TGCAGTGCTAAAAAAGGGGGGTTGGGAGATACGCAGTATTTT
>TRBV5-5|TRBJ1-4|TRBD1|few
CASSETGVVEKLFF
TGTGCCAGCAGCGAGACAGGGGTGGTTGAAAAACTGTTTTTT
>TRBV5-4|TRBJ2-3|-|few
CASSLRGGSRTDTQYF
TGTGCCAGCAGCTTGAGGGGCGGGTCCCGCACAGATACGCAGTATTTT
>TRBV2|TRBJ2-1|TRBD2|many
CASGLENYNEQFF
TGTGCCAGCGGACTAGAAAACTACAATGAGCAGTTCTTC
>TRBV3-1|TRBJ2-3|TRBD2|-
CASSQATSVYTDTQYF
TGTGCCAGCAGCCAAGCCACTAGCGTCTACACAGATACGCAGTATTTT
>TRBV7-2|TRBJ1-5|TRBD1|few
CASSIQGTGSRQPQHF
TGTGCCAGCAGCATACAAGGGACAGGGAGTCGTCAGCCCCAGCATTTT
>TRBV9|TRBJ2-2|-|few
CASSVAGSRGHTGELFF
TGTGCCAGCAGCGTAGCCGGGTCGAGGGGTCACACCGGGGAGCTGTTTTTT
>TRBV12-3/TRBV12-4|TRBJ1-1|TRBD1|many
CASSGQARDTEAFF
TGTGCCAGCAGCGGACAGGCACGGGACACTGAAGCTTTCTTT
>TRBV5-1|TRBJ2-3|-|few
CASSPDGTHTDTQYF
TGCGCCAGCAGCCCCGACGGGACACACACAGATACGCAGTATTTT
>TRBV9|TRBJ1-1|TRBD1|-
CASSPTGLGMAFF
TGTGCCAGCAGCCCGACAGGGTTGGGCATGGCTTTCTTT
>TRBV4-1|TRBJ2-5|-|few
CASSTETGSPMETQYF
TGCGCCAGCAGCACAGAGACAGGTTCCCCAATGGAGACCCAGTACTTC
>TRBV3-1|TRBJ1-6|-|-
CASSQGGGQLYNSPLHF
TGTGCCAGCAGCCAAGGGGGTGGGCAGCTCTATAATTCACCCCTCCACTTT
>TRBV20-1|TRBJ1-5|TRBD1|-
CSARDPTGNQPQHF
TGCAGTGCTAGAGACCCGACAGGGAATCAGCCCCAGCATTTT
>TRBV6-2/TRBV6-3|TRBJ2-3|-|-
CASNFATPRTDTQYF
TGTGCCAGCAACTTCGCGACTCCCCGCACAGATACGCAGTATTTT
>TRBV9|TRBJ2-1|-|few
CASSVEEDNEQFF
TGTGCCAGCAGCGTAGAGGAAGATAATGAGCAGTTCTTC
>TRBV9|TRBJ1-1|-|many
CASSVAGTPNTEAFF
TGTGCCAGCAGCGTTGCCGGGACACCGAACACTGAAGCTTTCTTT
>TRBV6-1|TRBJ1-2|TRBD1|-
CASSQDRAFYGYTF
TGTGCCAGCAGTCAAGACAGGGCGTTCTATGGCTACACCTTC
>TRBV10-3|TRBJ2-3|-|-
CAIRTDTDTQYF
TGTGCCATCCGGACGGACACAGATACGCAGTATTTT
>TRBV12-3/TRBV12-4|TRBJ2-2|-|-
CASSLRGWPDTGELFF
TGTGCCAGCAGTTTACGGGGGTGGCCCGACACCGGGGAGCTGTTTTTT
>TRBV7-9|TRBJ2-7|-|-
CASSSRLTDSRPYEQYF
TGTGCCAGCAGCTCCCGATTGACAGACTCCCGCCCCTACGAGCAGTACTTC
>TRBV18|TRBJ1-5|-|-
CASSPDRAGIKPQHF
TGTGCCAGCTCACCAGACCGGGCCGGAATCAAGCCCCAGCATTTT
>TRBV20-1|TRBJ1-2|TRBD1|-
CSAIRMGDRVFSGYTF
TGCAGTGCTATCCGCATGGGGGACAGGGTTTTCTCTGGCTACACCTTC
>TRBV6-1|TRBJ2-1|-|-
CASGPEFEQFF
TGTGCCAGCGGGCCGGAGTTTGAGCAGTTCTTC
>TRBV19|TRBJ2-7|-|-
CASSIRTESYEQYF
TGTGCCAGTAGTATCCGGACGGAATCCTACGAGCAGTACTTC
>TRBV19|TRBJ2-2|TRBD1|few
CATRLGTGTGELFF
TGTGCCACTAGGCTCGGGACAGGGACCGGGGAGCTGTTTTTT
>TRBV3-1|TRBJ1-2|TRBD1|many
CASSNRQGFIGYTF
TGTGCCAGCAGCAACAGACAGGGGTTCATTGGCTACACCTTC
>TRBV7-9|TRBJ2-1|-|-
CASSLWDTYNEQFF
TGTGCCAGCAGCTTGTGGGACACCTACAATGAGCAGTTCTTC
>TRBV7-2|TRBJ1-2|-|few
CASSFDQGPNYGYTF
TGTGCCAGCAGCTTCGACCAGGGGCCTAACTATGGCTACACCTTC
>TRBV30|TRBJ2-7|-|-
CAWNRDTHEQYF
TGTGCCTGGAACCGGGACACCCACGAGCAGTACTTC
>TRBV10-2|TRBJ1-1|TRBD1|-
CASRIQGALTEAFF
TGCGCCAGCAGGATACAGGGGGCCCTGACTGAAGCTTTCTTT
>TRBV3-1|TRBJ2-3|-|many
CASSQDDITDTQYF
TGTGCCAGCAGCCAAGATGACATCACAGATACGCAGTATTTT